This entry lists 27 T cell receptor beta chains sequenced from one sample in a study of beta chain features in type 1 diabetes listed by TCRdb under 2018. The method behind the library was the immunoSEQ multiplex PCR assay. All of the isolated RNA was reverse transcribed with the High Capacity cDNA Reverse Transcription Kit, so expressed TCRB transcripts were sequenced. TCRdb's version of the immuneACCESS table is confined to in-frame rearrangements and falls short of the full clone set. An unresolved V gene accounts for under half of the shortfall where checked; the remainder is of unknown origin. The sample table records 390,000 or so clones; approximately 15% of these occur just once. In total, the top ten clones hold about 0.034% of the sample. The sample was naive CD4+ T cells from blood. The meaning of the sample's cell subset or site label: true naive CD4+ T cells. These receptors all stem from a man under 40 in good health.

CDR3 sequence reads: CAISDGTLTYEQYF. DNA for the CDR3: TGTGCCATCAGTGACGGGACCCTTACCTACGAGCAGTACTTC. The rearrangement uses TRBV10-3 and TRBJ2-7; possibly TRBD1 or TRBD2 for D (5 bases each). Germline values: CDR1 ENHRY, CDR2 SYGVKD. The V gene lost 3 bases and the J gene lost 2 bases, with 11 bases spanning the gap. The CDR3 has 14 residues.

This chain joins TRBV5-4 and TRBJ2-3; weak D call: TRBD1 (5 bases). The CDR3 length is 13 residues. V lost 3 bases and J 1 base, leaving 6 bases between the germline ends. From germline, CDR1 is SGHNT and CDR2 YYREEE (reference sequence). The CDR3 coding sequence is TGTGCCAGCAGCTCGACAGGCACAGATACGCAGTATTTT. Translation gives CASSSTGTDTQYF.

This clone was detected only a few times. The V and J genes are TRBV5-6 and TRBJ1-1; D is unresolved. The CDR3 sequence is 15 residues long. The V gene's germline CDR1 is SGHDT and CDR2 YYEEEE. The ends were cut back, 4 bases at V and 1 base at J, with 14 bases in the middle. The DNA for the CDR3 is TGTGCCAGCAGCGTACCCTGGCAGACGAACACTGAAGCTTTCTTT. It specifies CASSVPWQTNTEAFF.

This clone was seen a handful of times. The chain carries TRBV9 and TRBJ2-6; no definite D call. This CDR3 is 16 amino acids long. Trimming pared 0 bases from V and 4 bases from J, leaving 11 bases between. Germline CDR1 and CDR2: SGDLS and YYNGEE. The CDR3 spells CASSVGPQLGANVLTF. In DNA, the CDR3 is TGTGCCAGCAGCGTAGGCCCACAACTGGGGGCCAACGTCCTGACTTTC.

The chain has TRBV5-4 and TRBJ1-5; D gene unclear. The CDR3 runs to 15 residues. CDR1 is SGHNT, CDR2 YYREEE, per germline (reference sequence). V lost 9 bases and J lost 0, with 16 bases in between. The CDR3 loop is CATKGGVDSNQPQHF. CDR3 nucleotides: TGTGCCACCAAAGGTGGGGTGGATAGCAATCAGCCCCAGCATTTT. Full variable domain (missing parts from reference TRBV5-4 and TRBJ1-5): ETGVTQSPTHLIKTRGQQVTLRCSSQSGHNTVSWYQQALGQGPQFIFQYYREEENGRGNFPPRFSGLQFPNYSSELNVNALELDDSALYLCATKGGVDSNQPQHFGDGTRLSIL.

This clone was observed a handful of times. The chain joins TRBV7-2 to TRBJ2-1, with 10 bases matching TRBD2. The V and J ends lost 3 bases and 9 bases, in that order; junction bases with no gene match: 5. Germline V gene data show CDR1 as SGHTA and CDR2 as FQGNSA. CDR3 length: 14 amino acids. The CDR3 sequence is CASSFLSGRIEQFF. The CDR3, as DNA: TGTGCCAGCAGCTTTCTTAGCGGGAGGATTGAGCAGTTCTTC.

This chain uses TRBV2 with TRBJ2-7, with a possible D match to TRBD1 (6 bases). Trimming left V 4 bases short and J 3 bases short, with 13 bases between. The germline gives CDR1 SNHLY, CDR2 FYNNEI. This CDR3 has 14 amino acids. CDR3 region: CASSVPGHNYEQYF. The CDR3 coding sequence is TGTGCCAGCAGTGTCCCGGGACACAACTACGAGCAGTACTTC.

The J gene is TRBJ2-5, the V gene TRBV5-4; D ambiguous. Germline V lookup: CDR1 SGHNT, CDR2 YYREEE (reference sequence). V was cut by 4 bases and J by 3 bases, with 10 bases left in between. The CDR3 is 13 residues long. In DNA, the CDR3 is TGTGCCAGCAGCATGGGTCAGAAAGAGACCCAGTACTTC. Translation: CASSMGQKETQYF.

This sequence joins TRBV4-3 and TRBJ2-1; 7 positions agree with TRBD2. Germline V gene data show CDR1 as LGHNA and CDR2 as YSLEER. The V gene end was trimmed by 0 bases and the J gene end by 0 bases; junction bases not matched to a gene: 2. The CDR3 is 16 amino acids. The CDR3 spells CASSQDLAGSYNEQFF. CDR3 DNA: TGCGCCAGCAGCCAAGACTTAGCGGGCTCCTACAATGAGCAGTTCTTC.

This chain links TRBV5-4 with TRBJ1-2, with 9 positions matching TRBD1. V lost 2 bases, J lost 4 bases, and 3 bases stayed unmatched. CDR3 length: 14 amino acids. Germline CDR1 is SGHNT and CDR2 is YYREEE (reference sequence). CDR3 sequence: CASSFGDRAYGYTF. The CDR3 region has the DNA TGTGCCAGCAGCTTTGGGGACAGGGCCTATGGCTACACCTTC.

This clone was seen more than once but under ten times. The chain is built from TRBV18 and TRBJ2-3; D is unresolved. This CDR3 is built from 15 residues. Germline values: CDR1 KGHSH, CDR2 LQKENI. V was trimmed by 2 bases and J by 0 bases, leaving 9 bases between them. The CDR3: CASSPLTASTDTQYF. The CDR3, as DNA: TGTGCCAGCTCACCATTGACCGCTAGCACAGATACGCAGTATTTT.

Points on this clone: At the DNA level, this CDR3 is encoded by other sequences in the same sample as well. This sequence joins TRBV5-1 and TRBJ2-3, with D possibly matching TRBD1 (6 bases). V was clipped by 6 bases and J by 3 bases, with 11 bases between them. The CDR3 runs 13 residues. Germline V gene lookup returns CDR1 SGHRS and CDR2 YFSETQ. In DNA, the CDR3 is TGCGCCAGCACCAGGGGTGGGACAGATACGCAGTATTTT. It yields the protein CASTRGGTDTQYF.

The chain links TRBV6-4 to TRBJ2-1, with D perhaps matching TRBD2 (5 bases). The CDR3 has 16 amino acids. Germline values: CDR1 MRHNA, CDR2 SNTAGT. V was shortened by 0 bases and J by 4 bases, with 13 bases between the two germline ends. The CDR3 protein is CASSDSPSRQYNEQFF. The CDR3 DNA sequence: TGTGCCAGCAGTGACTCTCCTAGCAGGCAATACAATGAGCAGTTCTTC.

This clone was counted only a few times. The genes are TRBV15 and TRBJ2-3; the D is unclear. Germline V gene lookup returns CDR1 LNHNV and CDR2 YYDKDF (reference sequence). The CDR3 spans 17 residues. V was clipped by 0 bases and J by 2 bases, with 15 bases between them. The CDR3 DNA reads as TGTGCCACCAGCAGAGATCTAGGCAGGAAGACCACAGATACGCAGTATTTT. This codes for CATSRDLGRKTTDTQYF.

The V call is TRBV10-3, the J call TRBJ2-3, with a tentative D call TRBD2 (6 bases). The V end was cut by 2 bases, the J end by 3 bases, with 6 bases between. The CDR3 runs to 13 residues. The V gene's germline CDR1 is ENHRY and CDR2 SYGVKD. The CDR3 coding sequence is TGTGCCATCAGTGAGCGGGGGACAGATACGCAGTATTTT. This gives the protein CAISERGTDTQYF.

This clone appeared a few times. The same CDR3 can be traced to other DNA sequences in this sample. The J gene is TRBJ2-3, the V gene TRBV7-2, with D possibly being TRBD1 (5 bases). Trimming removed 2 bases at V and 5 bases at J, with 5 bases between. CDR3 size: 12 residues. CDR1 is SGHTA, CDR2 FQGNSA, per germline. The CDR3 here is CASSLQGDTQYF. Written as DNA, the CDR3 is TGTGCCAGCAGCTTACAGGGAGATACGCAGTATTTT.

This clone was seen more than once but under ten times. CDR3 region: CAWTPGTKAFF. CDR3 nucleotide sequence: TGTGCCTGGACCCCCGGAACCAAAGCTTTCTTT. V and J are TRBV30 and TRBJ1-1; D gene uncertain. Trimming removed 4 bases at V and 9 bases at J, with 12 bases between. The CDR3 is 11 amino acids. The germline CDR1 and CDR2 sequences are GTSNPN and SVGIG (reference sequence).

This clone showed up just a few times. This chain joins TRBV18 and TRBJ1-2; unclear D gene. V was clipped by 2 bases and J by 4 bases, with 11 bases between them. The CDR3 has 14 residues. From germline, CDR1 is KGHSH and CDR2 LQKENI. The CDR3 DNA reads TGTGCCAGCTCACCAGAGGGCCGAATCTATGGCTACACCTTC. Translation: CASSPEGRIYGYTF.

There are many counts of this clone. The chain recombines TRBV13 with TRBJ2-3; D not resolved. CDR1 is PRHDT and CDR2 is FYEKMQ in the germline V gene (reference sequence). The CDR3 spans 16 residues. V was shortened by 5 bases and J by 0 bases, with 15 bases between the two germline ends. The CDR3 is CASSATWHASTDTQYF. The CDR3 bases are TGTGCCAGCAGCGCTACCTGGCACGCCAGCACAGATACGCAGTATTTT.

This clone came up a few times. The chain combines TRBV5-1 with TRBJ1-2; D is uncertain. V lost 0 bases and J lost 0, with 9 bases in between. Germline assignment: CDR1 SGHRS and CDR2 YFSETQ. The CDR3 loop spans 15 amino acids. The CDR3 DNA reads TGCGCCAGCAGCTTGGACGGGCGTTCTAACTATGGCTACACCTTC. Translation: CASSLDGRSNYGYTF.

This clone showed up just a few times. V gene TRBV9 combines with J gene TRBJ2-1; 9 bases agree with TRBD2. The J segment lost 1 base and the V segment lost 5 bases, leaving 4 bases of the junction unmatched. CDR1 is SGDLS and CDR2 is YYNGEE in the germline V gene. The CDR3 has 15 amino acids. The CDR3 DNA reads TGTGCCAGCAGACAAGGACTAGCGTCCTACAATGAGCAGTTCTTC. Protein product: CASRQGLASYNEQFF.

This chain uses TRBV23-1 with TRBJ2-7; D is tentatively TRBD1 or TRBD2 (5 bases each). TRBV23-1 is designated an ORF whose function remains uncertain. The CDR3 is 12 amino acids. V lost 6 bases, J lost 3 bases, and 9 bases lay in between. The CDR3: CASRGRNYEQYF. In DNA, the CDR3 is TGCGCCAGCAGGGGACGGAACTACGAGCAGTACTTC.

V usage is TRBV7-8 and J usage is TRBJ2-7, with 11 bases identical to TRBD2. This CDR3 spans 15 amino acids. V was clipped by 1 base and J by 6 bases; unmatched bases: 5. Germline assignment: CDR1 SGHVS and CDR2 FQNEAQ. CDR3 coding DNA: TGTGCCAGCAGCTTAGTTCCTAGCGGGGGGAGCGAGCAGTACTTC. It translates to CASSLVPSGGSEQYF.

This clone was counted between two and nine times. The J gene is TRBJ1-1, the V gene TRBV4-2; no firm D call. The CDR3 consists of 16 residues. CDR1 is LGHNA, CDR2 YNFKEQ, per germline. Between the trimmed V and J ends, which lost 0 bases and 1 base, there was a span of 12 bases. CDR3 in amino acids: CASSQDPGSGNTEAFF. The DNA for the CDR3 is TGTGCCAGCAGCCAAGATCCAGGATCGGGGAACACTGAAGCTTTCTTT.

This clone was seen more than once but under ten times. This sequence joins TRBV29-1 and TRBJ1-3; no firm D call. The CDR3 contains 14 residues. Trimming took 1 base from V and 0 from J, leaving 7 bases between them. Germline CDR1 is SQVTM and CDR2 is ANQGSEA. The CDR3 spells CSVEGRNSGNTIYF. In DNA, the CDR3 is TGCAGCGTTGAAGGACGGAACTCTGGAAACACCATATATTTT.

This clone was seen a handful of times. CDR3 sequence: CASSQVGGSGQFF. The CDR3 DNA sequence: TGTGCCAGCAGCCAAGTAGGTGGGTCCGGGCAGTTCTTC. V usage is TRBV4-2 and J usage is TRBJ2-1; D gene ambiguous. Looked up from germline, CDR1 is LGHNA and CDR2 is YNFKEQ. V was clipped by 1 base and J by 12 bases, with 13 bases between them. This CDR3 is 13 amino acids long.

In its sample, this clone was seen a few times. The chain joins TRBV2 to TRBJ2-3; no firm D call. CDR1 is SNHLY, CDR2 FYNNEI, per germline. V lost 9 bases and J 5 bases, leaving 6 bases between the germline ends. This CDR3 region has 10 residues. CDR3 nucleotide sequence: TGTGCCAGGAATAGAGATACGCAGTATTTT. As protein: CARNRDTQYF.